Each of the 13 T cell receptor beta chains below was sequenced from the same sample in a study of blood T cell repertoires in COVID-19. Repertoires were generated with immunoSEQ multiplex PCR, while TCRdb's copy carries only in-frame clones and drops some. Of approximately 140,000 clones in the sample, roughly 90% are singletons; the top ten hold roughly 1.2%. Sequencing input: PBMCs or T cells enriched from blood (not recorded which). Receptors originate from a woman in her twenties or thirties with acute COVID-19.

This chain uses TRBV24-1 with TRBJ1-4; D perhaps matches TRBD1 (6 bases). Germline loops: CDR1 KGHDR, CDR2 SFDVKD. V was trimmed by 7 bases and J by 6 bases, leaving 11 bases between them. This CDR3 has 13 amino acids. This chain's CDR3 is CATSTGQDEKLFF. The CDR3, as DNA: TGTGCCACCAGCACAGGGCAGGATGAAAAACTGTTTTTT.

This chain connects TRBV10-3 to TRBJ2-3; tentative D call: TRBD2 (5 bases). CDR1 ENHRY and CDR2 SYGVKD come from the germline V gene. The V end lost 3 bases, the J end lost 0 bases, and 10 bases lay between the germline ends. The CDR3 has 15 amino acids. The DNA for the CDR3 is TGTGCCATCAGTGAATCGAGGGTTAGCACAGATACGCAGTATTTT. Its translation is CAISESRVSTDTQYF.

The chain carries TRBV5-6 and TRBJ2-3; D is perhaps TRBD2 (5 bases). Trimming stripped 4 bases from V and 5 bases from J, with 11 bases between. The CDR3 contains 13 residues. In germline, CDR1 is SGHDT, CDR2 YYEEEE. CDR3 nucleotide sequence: TGTGCCAGCAGCCTATTTGCGGGAGATACGCAGTATTTT. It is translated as CASSLFAGDTQYF.

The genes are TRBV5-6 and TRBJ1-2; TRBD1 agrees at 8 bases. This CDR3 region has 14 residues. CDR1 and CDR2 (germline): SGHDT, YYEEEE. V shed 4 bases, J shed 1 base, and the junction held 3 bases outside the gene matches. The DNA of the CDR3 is TGTGCCAGCAGCCCCGGACAGGGTAACTATGGCTACACCTTC. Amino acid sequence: CASSPGQGNYGYTF.

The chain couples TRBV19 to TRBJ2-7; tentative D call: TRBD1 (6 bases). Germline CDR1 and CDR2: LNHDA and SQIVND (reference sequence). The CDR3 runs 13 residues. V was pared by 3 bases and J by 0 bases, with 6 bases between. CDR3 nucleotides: TGTGCCAGTAGTATGGGGGCCTCCTACGAGCAGTACTTC. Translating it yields CASSMGASYEQYF.

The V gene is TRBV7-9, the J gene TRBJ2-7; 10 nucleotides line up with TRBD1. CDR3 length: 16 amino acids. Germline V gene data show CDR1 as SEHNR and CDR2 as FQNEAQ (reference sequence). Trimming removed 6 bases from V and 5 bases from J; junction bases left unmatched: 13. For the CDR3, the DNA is TGTGCCAGCAGTCCACGTTACGGGACAGGGGACGACGAGCAGTACTTC. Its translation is CASSPRYGTGDDEQYF.

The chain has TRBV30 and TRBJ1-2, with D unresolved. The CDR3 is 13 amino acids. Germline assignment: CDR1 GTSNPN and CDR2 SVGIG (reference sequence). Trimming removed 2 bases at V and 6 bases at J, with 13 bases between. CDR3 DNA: TGTGCCTGGAGTAGCGCGGCCTTGAATGGCTACACCTTC. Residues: CAWSSAALNGYTF.

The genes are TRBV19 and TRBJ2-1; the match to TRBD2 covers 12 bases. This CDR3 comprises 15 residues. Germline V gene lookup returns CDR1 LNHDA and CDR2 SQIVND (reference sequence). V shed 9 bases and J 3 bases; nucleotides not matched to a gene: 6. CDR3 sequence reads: CASRLAGEGYNEQFF. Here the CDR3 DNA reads TGTGCCAGCCGACTAGCGGGAGAGGGCTACAATGAGCAGTTCTTC.

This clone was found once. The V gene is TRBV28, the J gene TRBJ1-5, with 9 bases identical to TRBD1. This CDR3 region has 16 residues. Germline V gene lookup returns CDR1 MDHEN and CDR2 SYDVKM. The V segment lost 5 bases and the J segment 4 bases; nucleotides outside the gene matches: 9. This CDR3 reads CASSPGTGKPNQPQHF. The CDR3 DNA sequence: TGTGCCAGCAGTCCCGGGACAGGGAAACCTAATCAGCCCCAGCATTTT.

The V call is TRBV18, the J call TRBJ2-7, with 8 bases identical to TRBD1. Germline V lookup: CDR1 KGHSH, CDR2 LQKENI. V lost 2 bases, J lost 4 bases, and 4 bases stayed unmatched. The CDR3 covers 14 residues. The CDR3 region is CASSPGQGQYEQYF. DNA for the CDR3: TGTGCCAGCTCACCAGGACAGGGTCAGTACGAGCAGTACTTC.

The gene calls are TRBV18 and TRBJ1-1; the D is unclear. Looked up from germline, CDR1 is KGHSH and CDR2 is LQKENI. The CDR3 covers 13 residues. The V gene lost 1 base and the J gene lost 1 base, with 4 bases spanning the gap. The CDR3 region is CASSPQQNTEAFF. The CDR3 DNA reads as TGTGCCAGCTCACCACAACAGAACACTGAAGCTTTCTTT.

For the CDR3, the DNA is TGTGCCAGCAGTTTTCGGGGTTACTCCTACGAGCAGTACTTC. Translating gives CASSFRGYSYEQYF. The chain joins TRBV27 to TRBJ2-7; TRBD2 might be the D (5 bases). Germline assignment: CDR1 MNHEY and CDR2 SMNVEV (reference sequence). Trimming took 3 bases from V and 0 from J, leaving 9 bases between them. The CDR3 runs 14 residues.

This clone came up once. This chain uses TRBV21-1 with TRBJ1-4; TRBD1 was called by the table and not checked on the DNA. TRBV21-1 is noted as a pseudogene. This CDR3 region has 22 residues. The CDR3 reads CASSKDLVSLSQGAPGNEKLFF. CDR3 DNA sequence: TGTGCCAGCAGCAAAGACTTGGTCTCTCTCTCTCAGGGGGCGCCAGGGAATGAAAAACTGTTTTTT.